A single sample gave rise to the 5 T cell receptor beta chains below, sequenced in a study of OX40 agonist ivuxolimab in advanced cancers. Profiled with immunoSEQ multiplex PCR; TCRdb holds only in-frame clones, not every one. The data hold 53,000 or so clones, with around 84% observed a single time. The source material was CD4+ or CD8+ T cells sorted from blood, sampled in a trial of the OX40 agonist ivuxolimab. Receptor source: an adult with an advanced solid tumor such as melanoma, head and neck, liver or kidney cancer.

CDR3 nucleotide sequence: TGTGCCAGCAGCACCAACCGTCAGCATAGTTCACCCCTCCACTTT. Protein sequence: CASSTNRQHSSPLHF. The chain uses TRBV7-8 and TRBJ1-6; D gene ambiguous. Germline CDR1 and CDR2: SGHVS and FQNEAQ. The CDR3 covers 15 residues. Trimming cost V 5 bases and J 9 bases, with 17 bases left between them.

J is TRBJ1-5 and V is TRBV6-1, with 10 bases identical to TRBD1. Germline assignment: CDR1 MNHNS and CDR2 SASEGT. The V gene end was trimmed by 7 bases and the J gene end by 5 bases; junction bases not matched to a gene: 8. This CDR3 is built from 15 residues. The CDR3 region has the DNA TGTGCCAGCATGAAGGGACAGGGGTTCTATCAGCCCCAGCATTTT. As protein: CASMKGQGFYQPQHF.

This clone was detected a few times. The chain couples TRBV2 to TRBJ2-1; 16 nucleotides agree with TRBD2. Trimming cost V 3 bases and J 15 bases; bases outside gene matches: 5. This CDR3 has 14 amino acids. In germline, CDR1 is SNHLY, CDR2 FYNNEI. This chain's CDR3 is CASSDGTSGGARFF. The CDR3 nucleotides read TGTGCCAGCAGTGACGGGACTAGCGGGGGGGCCCGGTTCTTC.

This clone was recorded a few times. The chain couples TRBV5-6 to TRBJ2-4; D possibly matches TRBD1 or TRBD2 (5 bases each). The CDR3 totals 15 residues. V was pared by 5 bases and J by 9 bases, with 21 bases between. CDR1 SGHDT and CDR2 YYEEEE come from the germline V gene. CDR3 nucleotide sequence: TGTGCCAGCAGTGGGGTTGGGGAATACGGGACCATTCAGTACTTC. This gives the protein CASSGVGEYGTIQYF. Full variable domain (outside the CDR3, taken from reference TRBV5-6 and TRBJ2-4): DAGVTQSPTHLIKTRGQQVTLRCSPKSGHDTVSWYQQALGQGPQFIFQYYEEEERQRGNFPDRFSGHQFPNYSSELNVNALLLGDSALYLCASSGVGEYGTIQYFGAGTRLSVL.

This clone showed up just a few times. CDR3 loop: CASSQARQGNEKLFF. CDR3 sequence (DNA): TGCGCCAGCAGCCAAGCCCGACAGGGTAATGAAAAACTGTTTTTT. The chain combines TRBV4-1 with TRBJ1-4, with 7 bases lining up with TRBD1. CDR1 and CDR2 from the germline V gene are MGHRA and YSYEKL. V lost 1 base to trimming and J lost 4 bases; unmatched junction nucleotides: 3. The CDR3 contains 15 residues.